These 21 T cell receptor beta chains originate from one sample sequenced in a study of cytomegalovirus exposure and HLA in healthy donors. The PCR used 60 Vbeta and 13 Jbeta primers. The repertoire was sequenced with immunoSEQ multiplex PCR; TCRdb's copy has only in-frame clones and lacks some. Altogether approximately 130,000 clones are present, approximately 87% being singletons, with the ten largest covering around 5.2%. Material: PBMCs. The source is a woman in her 30s in good health and CMV-seronegative.

This clone occurred once. This rearrangement joins TRBV30 to TRBJ1-1; 7 bases fit TRBD1. Germline V gene lookup returns CDR1 GTSNPN and CDR2 SVGIG (reference sequence). The CDR3 consists of 13 residues. With 2 bases clipped from V and 10 bases from J, the junction kept 10 bases outside the gene matches. The CDR3 nucleotides read TGTGCCTGGAGTTCCAGGACAGGTCCTCCAGCTTTCTTT. As protein: CAWSSRTGPPAFF.

This chain links TRBV6-1 with TRBJ2-7; the D gene is possibly TRBD1 (5 bases). Germline values: CDR1 MNHNS, CDR2 SASEGT. V shed 2 bases and J shed 2 bases, with 13 bases lying between them. The CDR3 has 15 residues. The CDR3 sequence is CASSESNRRTYEQYF. For the CDR3, the DNA is TGTGCCAGCAGTGAATCCAACAGGCGAACCTACGAGCAGTACTTC.

The chain couples TRBV28 to TRBJ1-1; D is undetermined. The germline gives CDR1 MDHEN, CDR2 SYDVKM. This CDR3 comprises 12 residues. The ends were cut back, 3 bases at V and 3 bases at J, with 5 bases in the middle. CDR3 bases: TGTGCCAGCAGTTTCAGCGACACTGAAGCTTTCTTT. This codes for CASSFSDTEAFF.

The chain is built from TRBV28 and TRBJ2-5; 8 bases are a match to TRBD1. This CDR3 is 15 amino acids long. Germline V gene lookup returns CDR1 MDHEN and CDR2 SYDVKM. V shed 7 bases, J shed 1 base, and the junction held 8 bases outside the gene matches. This CDR3 reads CASTGRQGPQETQYF. As DNA, the CDR3 is TGTGCCAGCACAGGTCGACAGGGGCCCCAAGAGACCCAGTACTTC.

V gene TRBV4-3 combines with J gene TRBJ2-1; 9 positions match TRBD2. Germline CDR1 LGHNA, CDR2 YSLEER. V was pared by 0 bases and J by 7 bases, with 7 bases of the junction left unmatched. This CDR3 has 16 amino acids. The CDR3 spells CASSQDPAGGLNEQFF. CDR3 sequence (DNA): TGCGCCAGCAGCCAAGATCCAGCGGGGGGCCTAAATGAGCAGTTCTTC.

The chain couples TRBV18 to TRBJ2-7, with TRBD2 matching over 9 bases. With 3 bases clipped from V and 5 bases from J, the junction kept 14 bases outside the gene matches. The germline gives CDR1 KGHSH, CDR2 LQKENI. This CDR3 spans 17 amino acids. The CDR3 is CASSPRSLAGRINEQYF. DNA of the CDR3: TGTGCCAGCTCACCTCGGTCCCTAGCGGGAAGGATAAACGAGCAGTACTTC.

The J gene is TRBJ1-2, the V gene TRBV20-1; D perhaps matches TRBD1 (5 bases). The CDR3 has 11 amino acids. The V gene lost 1 base and the J gene lost 6 bases, with 6 bases spanning the gap. The germline gives CDR1 DFQATT, CDR2 SNEGSKA (reference sequence). The CDR3 nucleotides are TGCAGTGCTAGAGGGGGCAATGGCTACACCTTC. Protein sequence: CSARGGNGYTF.

This rearrangement joins TRBV28 to TRBJ2-7; 7 bases align to TRBD2. J lost 2 bases, V lost 2 bases, and 6 bases had no gene match. CDR3 length equals 15 residues. The V gene's germline CDR1 is MDHEN and CDR2 SYDVKM. The CDR3 is CASSLPWTSPYEQYF. The CDR3 bases are TGTGCCAGCAGTTTACCATGGACTAGTCCCTACGAGCAGTACTTC.

This clone was counted a few times. The chain uses TRBV4-1 and TRBJ2-5, with TRBD2 matching 9 bases. The J segment lost 4 bases and the V segment lost 5 bases, leaving 17 bases of the junction unmatched. Germline V CDR1 and CDR2: MGHRA, YSYEKL. The CDR3 is 18 amino acids. DNA of the CDR3: TGCGCCAGCAGCGACAAGATAGGCTCGCGGGGGGGCGGAGAGACCCAGTACTTC. Its protein is CASSDKIGSRGGGETQYF.

J is TRBJ2-3 and V is TRBV9, with 14 positions matching TRBD2. The CDR3 is 17 residues long. V was clipped by 3 bases and J by 4 bases; unmatched bases: 7. Looked up from germline, CDR1 is SGDLS and CDR2 is YYNGEE. The CDR3 DNA is TGTGCCAGCAGCGGGCGACTAGCGGGAGGGAGAGCAGATACGCAGTATTTT. Translation gives CASSGRLAGGRADTQYF.

The rearrangement uses TRBV5-4 and TRBJ2-3, with D possibly being TRBD2 (6 bases). The CDR3 runs 13 residues. Per the germline V gene, CDR1 is SGHNT and CDR2 is YYREEE (reference sequence). V was pared by 5 bases and J by 7 bases, with 14 bases between. CDR3 amino acids: CASRPGLLNTQYF. The CDR3 bases are TGTGCCAGCAGGCCGGGACTCCTTAATACGCAGTATTTT.

The gene calls are TRBV12-2 and TRBJ2-5; the table's D call TRBD2 went unverified against the DNA. TRBV12-2 is marked as a pseudogene. This CDR3 contains 19 residues. In DNA form, the CDR3 reads TGTGCAAGTCGCTTAATTTCTCTAGCGGGGGGGCCACCTGAGGAGACCCAGTACTTC. Protein sequence: CASRLISLAGGPPEETQYF.

The rearrangement uses TRBV11-3 and TRBJ2-5; weak D call: TRBD2 (5 bases). V was clipped by 2 bases and J by 2 bases, with 9 bases between them. Germline assignment: CDR1 SGHNT and CDR2 YENEEA. The CDR3 has 14 residues. The CDR3 spells CASSLRGTQETQYF. The CDR3 DNA reads TGTGCCAGCAGCTTACGGGGAACTCAAGAGACCCAGTACTTC.

The chain is built from TRBV5-1 and TRBJ2-3; 7 nucleotides align to TRBD1. The length of the CDR3 is 15 residues. Germline loops: CDR1 SGHRS, CDR2 YFSETQ. After removal of 0 bases from V and 3 bases from J, the junction contained 4 bases not matched to a gene. CDR3 DNA: TGCGCCAGCAGCTTGGGGGGACAGCAAACAGATACGCAGTATTTT. It specifies CASSLGGQQTDTQYF.

The V gene is TRBV20-1, the J gene TRBJ1-1, with a possible D match to TRBD1 (6 bases). From germline, CDR1 is DFQATT and CDR2 SNEGSKA (reference sequence). Trimming took off 6 bases at V and 4 bases at J, with 9 bases between the two ends. The CDR3 sequence is 11 residues long. In DNA, the CDR3 is TGCAGTGCCCCCAGGGGCACTGAAGCTTTCTTT. Protein sequence: CSAPRGTEAFF.

This rearrangement joins TRBV28 to TRBJ2-7; weak D call: TRBD2 (6 bases). Trimming stripped 5 bases from V and 0 bases from J, with 14 bases between. The CDR3 loop spans 15 amino acids. CDR1 MDHEN and CDR2 SYDVKM come from the germline V gene. CDR3 sequence: CASSVSGTFSYEQYF. In DNA form, the CDR3 reads TGTGCCAGCAGTGTCTCCGGGACTTTCTCCTACGAGCAGTACTTC.

The chain is built from TRBV27 and TRBJ1-1; D is perhaps TRBD1 (5 bases). Trimming left V 5 bases short and J 1 base short, with 8 bases between. Germline CDR1 reads MNHEY; CDR2 reads SMNVEV (reference sequence). This CDR3 is 13 amino acids long. CDR3 DNA sequence: TGTGCCAGCAGTATCCAGGGGAACACTGAAGCTTTCTTT. This gives the protein CASSIQGNTEAFF.

This clone has only a few counts. The CDR3 is CASSQDAGAFNEQFF. CDR3 in DNA: TGCGCCAGCAGCCAAGACGCTGGAGCGTTCAATGAGCAGTTCTTC. The gene calls are TRBV4-3 and TRBJ2-1; D gene ambiguous. The germline V and J ends were trimmed by 0 bases and 6 bases, with 12 bases remaining between them. This CDR3 has 15 residues. Germline V lookup: CDR1 LGHNA, CDR2 YSLEER.

The V and J genes are TRBV7-3 and TRBJ2-3, with TRBD2 identical over 9 bases. The germline V gene has CDR1 SGHTA and CDR2 FQGTGA. The V segment lost 4 bases and the J segment 2 bases; nucleotides outside the gene matches: 4. The CDR3 is 15 residues long. The CDR3 DNA reads as TGTGCCAGCAGCTCCGGACTAGCGTACACAGATACGCAGTATTTT. Its translation: CASSSGLAYTDTQYF.

The chain links TRBV5-1 to TRBJ1-1, with D maybe TRBD1 (5 bases). V was pared by 4 bases and J by 0 bases, with 10 bases between. CDR3 size: 14 residues. Looked up from germline, CDR1 is SGHRS and CDR2 is YFSETQ. Written as DNA, the CDR3 is TGCGCCAGCAGCGGGGCCGAAATGAACACTGAAGCTTTCTTT. It codes for CASSGAEMNTEAFF.

The J gene is TRBJ1-4, the V gene TRBV19, with D uncertain. V lost 9 bases, J lost 1 base, and 12 bases lay in between. From germline, CDR1 is LNHDA and CDR2 SQIVND (reference sequence). CDR3 length: 14 amino acids. The CDR3 DNA reads as TGTGCCAGCGCGAACAGAGAAACTAATGAAAAACTGTTTTTT. Protein sequence: CASANRETNEKLFF.